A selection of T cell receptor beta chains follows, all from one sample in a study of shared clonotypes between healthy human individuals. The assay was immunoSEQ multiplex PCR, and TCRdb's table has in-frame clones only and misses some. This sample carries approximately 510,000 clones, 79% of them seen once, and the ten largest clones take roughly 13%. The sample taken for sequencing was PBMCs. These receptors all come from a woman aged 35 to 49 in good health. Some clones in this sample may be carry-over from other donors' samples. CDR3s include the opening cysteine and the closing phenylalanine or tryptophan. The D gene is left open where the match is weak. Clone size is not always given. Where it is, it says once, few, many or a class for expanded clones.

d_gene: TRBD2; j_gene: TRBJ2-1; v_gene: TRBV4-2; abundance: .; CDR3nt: TGTGCCAGCAGACTAGCGGGAGGCTCCTACAATGAGCAGTTCTTC; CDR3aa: CASRLAGGSYNEQFF
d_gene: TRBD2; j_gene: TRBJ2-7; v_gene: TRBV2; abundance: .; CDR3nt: TGTGCCAGCAGCGGACTAGCGGGTCTCTACGAGCAGTACTTC; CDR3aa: CASSGLAGLYEQYF
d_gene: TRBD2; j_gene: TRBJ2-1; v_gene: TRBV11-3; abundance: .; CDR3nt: TGTGCCAGCAGCCTAGGGACTAGCGCGCCGGTCAATGAGCAGTTCTTC; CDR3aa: CASSLGTSAPVNEQFF
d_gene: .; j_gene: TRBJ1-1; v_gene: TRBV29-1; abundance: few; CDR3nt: TGCAGCGTTAACACAGCACTGAACACTGAAGCTTTCTTT; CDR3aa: CSVNTALNTEAFF
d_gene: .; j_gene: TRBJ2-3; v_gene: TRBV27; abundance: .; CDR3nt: TGTGCCAGCAGTTTCCGAAAGACTGTGAGCACAGATACGCAGTATTTT; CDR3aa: CASSFRKTVSTDTQYF
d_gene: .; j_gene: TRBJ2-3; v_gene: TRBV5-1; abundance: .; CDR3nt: TGCGCCAGCAGCTTGGGCCTTGAGGGGCCAGATACGCAGTATTTT; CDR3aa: CASSLGLEGPDTQYF
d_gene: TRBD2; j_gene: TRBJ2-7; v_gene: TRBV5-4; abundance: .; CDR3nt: TGTGCCAGCAGCTTGGGACTAGCGGGGAGCTCCTACGAGCAGTACTTC; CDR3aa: CASSLGLAGSSYEQYF
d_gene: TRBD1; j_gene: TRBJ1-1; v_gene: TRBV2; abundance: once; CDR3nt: TGTGCCAGCAGTGAAGGACAGGGTGGAACTGAAGCTTTCTTT; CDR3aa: CASSEGQGGTEAFF
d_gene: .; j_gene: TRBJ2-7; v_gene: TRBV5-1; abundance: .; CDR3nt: TGCGCCAGCAGCGGATCTACCCGAGCCTACGAGCAGTACTTC; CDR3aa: CASSGSTRAYEQYF
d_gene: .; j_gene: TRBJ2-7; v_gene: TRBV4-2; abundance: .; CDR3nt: TGTGCCAGCCGTGGACCGGACTACGAGCAGTACTTC; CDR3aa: CASRGPDYEQYF
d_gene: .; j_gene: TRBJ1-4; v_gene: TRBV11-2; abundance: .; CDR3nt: TGTGCCAGCAGCTTAGGCTGGGGTGAAGAAAAACTGTTTTTT; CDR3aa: CASSLGWGEEKLFF
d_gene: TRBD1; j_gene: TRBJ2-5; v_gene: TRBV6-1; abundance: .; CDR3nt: TGTGCCAGCAGTCCCAGTCTGGGACAGGTGGAGACCCAGTACTTC; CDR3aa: CASSPSLGQVETQYF
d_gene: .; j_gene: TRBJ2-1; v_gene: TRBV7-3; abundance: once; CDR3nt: TGTGCCAGCAGCCTTAGCGGAGGCTCCTACAATGAGCAGTTCTTC; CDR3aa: CASSLSGGSYNEQFF
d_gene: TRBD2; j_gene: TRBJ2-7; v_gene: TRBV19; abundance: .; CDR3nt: TGTGCCAGTAGTATTTCCCCGGGACTAGTTTACGAGCAGTACTTC; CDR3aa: CASSISPGLVYEQYF
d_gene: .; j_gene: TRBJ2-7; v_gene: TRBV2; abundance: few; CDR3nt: TGTGCCAGCAGGAACTACGAGCAGTACTTC; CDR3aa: CASRNYEQYF
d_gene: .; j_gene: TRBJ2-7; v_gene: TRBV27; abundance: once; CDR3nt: TGTGCCAGCAGTTTCAGTGGGACAAACCGCGAGCAGTACTTC; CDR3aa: CASSFSGTNREQYF
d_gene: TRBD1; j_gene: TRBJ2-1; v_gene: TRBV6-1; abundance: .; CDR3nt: TGTGCCACCTCTGGGAGGGGACAGGGGCGCGATGAGCAGTTCTTC; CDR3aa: CATSGRGQGRDEQFF
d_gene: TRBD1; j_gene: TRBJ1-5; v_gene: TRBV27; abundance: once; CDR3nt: TGTGCCAGCTTACGTCTAACGGGACAGAATCAGCCCCAGCATTTT; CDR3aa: CASLRLTGQNQPQHF
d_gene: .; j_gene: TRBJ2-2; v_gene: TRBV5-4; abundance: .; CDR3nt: TGTGCCAGCAGCTCCCGGGACCCCGGGGAGCTGTTTTTT; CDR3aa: CASSSRDPGELFF
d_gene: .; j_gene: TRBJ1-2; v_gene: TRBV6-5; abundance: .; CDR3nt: TGTGCCAGCAGGAGTACAGGGAGTAACTATGGCTACACCTTC; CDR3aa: CASRSTGSNYGYTF
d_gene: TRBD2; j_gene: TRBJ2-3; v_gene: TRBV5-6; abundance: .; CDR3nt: TGTGCCAGCAGCCAACTAGCGGGAGGGTTAGATACGCAGTATTTT; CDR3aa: CASSQLAGGLDTQYF
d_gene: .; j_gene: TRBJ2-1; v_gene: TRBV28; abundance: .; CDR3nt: TGTGCCAGCAGGACCGTAGAGAGGTCGCAGTTCTTC; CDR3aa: CASRTVERSQFF
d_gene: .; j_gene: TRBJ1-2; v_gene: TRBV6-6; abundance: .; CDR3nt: TGTGCCAGCAGACCCGACAGTTACCCTTATGGCTACACCTTC; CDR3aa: CASRPDSYPYGYTF
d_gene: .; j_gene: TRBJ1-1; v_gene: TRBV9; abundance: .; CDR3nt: TGTGCCAGCAGCGTAGGTCCGGACAGGAACACTGAAGCTTTCTTT; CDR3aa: CASSVGPDRNTEAFF
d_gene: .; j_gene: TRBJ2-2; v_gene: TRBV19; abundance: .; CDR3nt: TGTGCCAGTAGTGCGCTGGGGGCGGACACCGGGGAGCTGTTTTTT; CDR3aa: CASSALGADTGELFF
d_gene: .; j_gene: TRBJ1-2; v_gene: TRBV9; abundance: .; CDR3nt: TGTGCCAGCAGCGTAAACGGCTATGGCTACACCTTC; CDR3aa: CASSVNGYGYTF
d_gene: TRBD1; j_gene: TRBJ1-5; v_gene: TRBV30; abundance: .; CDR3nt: TGTGCCTGGAGTGGGACAGGGGGCCGGCAGCCCCAGCATTTT; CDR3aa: CAWSGTGGRQPQHF
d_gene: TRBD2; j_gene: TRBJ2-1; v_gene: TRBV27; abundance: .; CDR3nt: TGTGCCAGCGGGGACTTAGCGGGAGAGTTCAACAATGAGCAGTTCTTC; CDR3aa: CASGDLAGEFNNEQFF
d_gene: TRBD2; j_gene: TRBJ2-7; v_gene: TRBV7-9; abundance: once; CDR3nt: TGCGCCAGCAGCCAAGGAGCGGGAGTCGTCTACGAGCAGTACTTC; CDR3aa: CASSQGAGVVYEQYF
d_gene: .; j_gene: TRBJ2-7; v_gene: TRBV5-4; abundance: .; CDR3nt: TGTGCCAGCAGCTTGAGGGGGGGGTACGAGCAGTACTTC; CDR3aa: CASSLRGGYEQYF
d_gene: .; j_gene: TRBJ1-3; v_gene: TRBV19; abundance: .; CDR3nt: TGTGCCAGTAGTTCACAGGCAACCTCTGGAAACACCATATATTTT; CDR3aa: CASSSQATSGNTIYF
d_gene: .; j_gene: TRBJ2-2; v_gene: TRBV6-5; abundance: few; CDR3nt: TGTGCCAGCAGTTTGGGTATCGGGGAGCTGTTTTTT; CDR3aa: CASSLGIGELFF
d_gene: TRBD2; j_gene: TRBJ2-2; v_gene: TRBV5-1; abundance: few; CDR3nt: TGCGCCAGCAGCACGACTAGCGGGAGGGCCGGGTTGGCCGGGGAGCTGTTTTTT; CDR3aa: CASSTTSGRAGLAGELFF
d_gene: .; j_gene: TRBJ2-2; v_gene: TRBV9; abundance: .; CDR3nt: TGTGCCAGCAGCAAGGGAGTTAGCGGGAACACCGGGGAGCTGTTTTTT; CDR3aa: CASSKGVSGNTGELFF
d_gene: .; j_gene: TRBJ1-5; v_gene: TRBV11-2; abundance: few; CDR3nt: TGTGCCAGCAGCTTAGGGTCTTACAGGGGCAATCAGCCCCAGCATTTT; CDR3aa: CASSLGSYRGNQPQHF
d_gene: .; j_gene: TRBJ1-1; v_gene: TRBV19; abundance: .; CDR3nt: TGTGCCAGTAGTATGAGCGCAGGCATGAAAGCTTTCTTT; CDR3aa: CASSMSAGMKAFF
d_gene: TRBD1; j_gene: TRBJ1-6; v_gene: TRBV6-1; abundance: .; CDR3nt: TGTGCCAGCAGCCGCGGACAGGAAAGTTCACCCCTCCACTTT; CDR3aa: CASSRGQESSPLHF
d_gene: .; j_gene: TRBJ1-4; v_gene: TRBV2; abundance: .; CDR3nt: TGTGCCAGCACCAGAGAAAATGAAAAACTGTTTTTT; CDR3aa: CASTRENEKLFF
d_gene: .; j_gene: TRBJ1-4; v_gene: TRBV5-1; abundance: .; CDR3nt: TGCGCCAGCAGCTTGGGAGGGGCGGCTAATGAAAAACTGTTTTTT; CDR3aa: CASSLGGAANEKLFF
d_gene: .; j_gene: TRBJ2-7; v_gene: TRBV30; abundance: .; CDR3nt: TGTGCCTGGAGTCTAGCGGACAGGGATGTGTCCGAGCAGTACTTC; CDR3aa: CAWSLADRDVSEQYF
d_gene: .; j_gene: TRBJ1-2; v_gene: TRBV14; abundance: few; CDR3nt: TGTGCCAGCAGCCAAGATGACAGCGTCTATGGCTACACCTTC; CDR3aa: CASSQDDSVYGYTF
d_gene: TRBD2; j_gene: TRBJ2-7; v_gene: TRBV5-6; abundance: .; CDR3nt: TGTGCCAGCAGCTTAGGGACTAGCGTCTACGAGCAGTACTTC; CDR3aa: CASSLGTSVYEQYF
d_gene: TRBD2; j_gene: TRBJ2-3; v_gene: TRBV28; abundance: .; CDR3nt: TGTGCCAGCAGTACCCCTAGCGGGGGCACAGATACGCAGTATTTT; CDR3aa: CASSTPSGGTDTQYF
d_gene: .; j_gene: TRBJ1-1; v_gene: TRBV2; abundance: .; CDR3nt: TGTGCCAGCATAGGAGCAAACACTGAAGCTTTCTTT; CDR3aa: CASIGANTEAFF
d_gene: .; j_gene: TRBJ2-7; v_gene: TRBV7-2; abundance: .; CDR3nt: TGTGCCAGCAGCCCTAGCGTCTCCTACGAGCAGTACTTC; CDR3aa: CASSPSVSYEQYF
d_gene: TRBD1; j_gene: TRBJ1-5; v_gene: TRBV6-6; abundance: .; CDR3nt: TGTGCCAGCAGACCCCTCGACAGGGGGAATCAGCCCCAGCATTTT; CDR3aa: CASRPLDRGNQPQHF
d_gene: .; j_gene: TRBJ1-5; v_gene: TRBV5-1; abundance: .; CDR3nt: TGCGCCAGCAGCCCACAGGGACCCAATCAGCCCCAGCATTTT; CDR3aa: CASSPQGPNQPQHF
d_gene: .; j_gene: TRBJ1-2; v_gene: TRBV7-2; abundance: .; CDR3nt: TGTGCCAGCAGCCCCCGGCAGGGAGGGTATGGCTACACCTTC; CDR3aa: CASSPRQGGYGYTF
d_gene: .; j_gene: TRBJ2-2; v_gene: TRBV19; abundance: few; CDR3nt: TGTGCCAGTAGTAGTGGGGCGGGATATACCGGGGAGCTGTTTTTT; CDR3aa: CASSSGAGYTGELFF
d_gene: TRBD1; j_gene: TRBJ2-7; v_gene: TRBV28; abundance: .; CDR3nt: TGTGCCACCATAGCCGGGACAGGGACCTACGAGCAGTACTTC; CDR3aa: CATIAGTGTYEQYF
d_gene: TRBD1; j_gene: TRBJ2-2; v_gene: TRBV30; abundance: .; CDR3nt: TGTGCCTGGCGGGGCAGGGGGCAAACCGGGGAGCTGTTTTTT; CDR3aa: CAWRGRGQTGELFF
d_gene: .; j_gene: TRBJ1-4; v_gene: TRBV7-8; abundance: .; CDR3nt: TGTGCCAGCAGCCGGGCAGGCAATGAAAAACTGTTTTTT; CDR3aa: CASSRAGNEKLFF
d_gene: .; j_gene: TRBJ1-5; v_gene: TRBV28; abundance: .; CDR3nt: TGTGCCAGCAGTTTTTCTGGGTCCTATAATCAGCCCCAGCATTTT; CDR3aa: CASSFSGSYNQPQHF
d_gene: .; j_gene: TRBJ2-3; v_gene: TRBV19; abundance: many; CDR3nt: TGTGCCAGTAGTAGATCGACAACGTTTGCGGAAACGCAGTATTTT; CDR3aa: CASSRSTTFAETQYF
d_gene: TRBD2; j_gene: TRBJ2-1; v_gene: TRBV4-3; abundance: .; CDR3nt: TGCGCCAGCAGCCCCGGACTAGCGGGAGGGTACAATGAGCAGTTCTTC; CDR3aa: CASSPGLAGGYNEQFF